These T cell receptor beta chains were read from a single sample in a study of blood T cell repertoires in COVID-19. Measured with immunoSEQ multiplex PCR; TCRdb has only the in-frame clones, and not every one. Of more than 100,000 clones listed, roughly 84% were seen once; the top ten hold approximately 12%. The sequenced sample was peripheral blood. These receptors were obtained from a woman under 40 who had recovered from COVID-19. The CDR3 runs from the conserved cysteine through the conserved F or W. A D gene is named only where the DNA matches it firmly. Clone sizes are given selectively: once, few, many, or a class where the clone is expanded.

D	J	size	V	CDR3	DNA
-	TRBJ2-1	-	TRBV27	CASSPRTVSYNEQFF	TGTGCCAGCAGTCCAAGGACAGTCTCCTACAATGAGCAGTTCTTC
TRBD2	TRBJ2-4	-	TRBV5-1	CASSPGRLSGRENIQYF	TGCGCCAGCAGCCCCGGAAGGCTAAGCGGGAGGGAAAACATTCAGTACTTC
-	TRBJ1-2	once	TRBV6-5	CASTTGPPYGYTF	TGTGCCAGCACTACAGGGCCCCCCTATGGCTACACCTTC
TRBD1	TRBJ1-5	-	TRBV10-3	CATHGQGPANQPQHF	TGTGCCACACACGGACAGGGGCCGGCCAATCAGCCCCAGCATTTT
-	TRBJ2-7	once	TRBV5-1	CASSPGAYEQYF	TGCGCCAGCAGCCCCGGGGCCTACGAGCAGTACTTC
-	TRBJ2-3	-	TRBV7-6	CASSPQGEGTDTQYF	TGTGCCAGCAGCCCCCAGGGGGAGGGCACAGATACGCAGTATTTT
-	TRBJ1-6	-	TRBV27	CASSPLETVLNLHF	TGTGCCAGCAGCCCGCTCGAGACAGTTCTGAACCTCCACTTT
-	TRBJ2-3	-	TRBV5-1	CASSLGTVADTQYF	TGCGCCAGCAGCTTGGGGACAGTCGCAGATACGCAGTATTTT
-	TRBJ2-5	-	TRBV15	CATSRGPGEKETQYF	TGTGCCACCAGCAGGGGCCCAGGGGAAAAAGAGACCCAGTACTTC
TRBD1	TRBJ2-7	-	TRBV12-3/TRBV12-4	CASSRQGRTEQYF	TGTGCCAGCTCCCGACAGGGGCGCACCGAGCAGTACTTC
TRBD2	TRBJ2-7	-	TRBV3-1/TRBV3-2	CASSQGSGLAAYEQYF	TGTGCCAGCAGCCAAGGATCGGGACTAGCGGCCTACGAGCAGTACTTC
-	TRBJ1-1	-	TRBV6-1	CASSEPFPGMNTEAFF	TGTGCCAGCAGTGAACCCTTTCCGGGGATGAACACTGAAGCTTTCTTT
TRBD2	TRBJ2-4	-	TRBV5-1	CASSPGLAEAKNIQYF	TGCGCCAGCAGCCCTGGACTAGCGGAAGCCAAAAACATTCAGTACTTC
TRBD1	TRBJ1-2	-	TRBV29-1	CSVEQGDYGYTF	TGCAGCGTTGAGCAGGGGGACTATGGCTACACCTTC